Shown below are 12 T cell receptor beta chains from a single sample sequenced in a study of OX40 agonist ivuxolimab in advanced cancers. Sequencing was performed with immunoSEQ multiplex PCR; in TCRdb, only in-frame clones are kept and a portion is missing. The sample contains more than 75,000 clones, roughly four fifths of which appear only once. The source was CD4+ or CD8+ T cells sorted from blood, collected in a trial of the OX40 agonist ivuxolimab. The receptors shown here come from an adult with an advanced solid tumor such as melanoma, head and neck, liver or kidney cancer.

CDR3 DNA sequence: TGTGCCAGCAGCCAAGCAGGGACAGTTTACGAGCAGTACTTC. Its protein product is CASSQAGTVYEQYF. V usage is TRBV14 and J usage is TRBJ2-7; 7 bases agree with TRBD1. CDR3 length equals 14 residues. Losses at the gene ends were 1 base for V and 4 bases for J; bases not matched to a gene: 4. Germline V gives CDR1 SGHDN, CDR2 FVKESK.

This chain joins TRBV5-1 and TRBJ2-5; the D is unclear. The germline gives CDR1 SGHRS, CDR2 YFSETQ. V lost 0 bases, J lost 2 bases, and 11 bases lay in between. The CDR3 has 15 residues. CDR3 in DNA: TGCGCCAGCAGCTTGGGTGGACGGCTGCAAGAGACCCAGTACTTC. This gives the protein CASSLGGRLQETQYF. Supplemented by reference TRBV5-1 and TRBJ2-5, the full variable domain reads KAGVTQTPRYLIKTRGQQVTLSCSPISGHRSVSWYQQTPGQGLQFLFEYFSETQRNKGNFPGRFSGRQFSNSRSEMNVSTLELGDSALYLCASSLGGRLQETQYFGPGTRLLVL.

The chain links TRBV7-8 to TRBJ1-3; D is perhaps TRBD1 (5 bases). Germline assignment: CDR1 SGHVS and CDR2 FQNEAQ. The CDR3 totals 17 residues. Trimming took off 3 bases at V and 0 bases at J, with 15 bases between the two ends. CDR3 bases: TGTGCCAGCAGCTTCAGACAGAACGTGGACTCTGGAAACACCATATATTTT. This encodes CASSFRQNVDSGNTIYF.

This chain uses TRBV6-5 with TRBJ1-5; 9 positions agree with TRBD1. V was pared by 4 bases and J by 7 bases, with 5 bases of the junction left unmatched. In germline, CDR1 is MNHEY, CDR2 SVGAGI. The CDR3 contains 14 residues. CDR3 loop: CASSSGQGRQPQHF. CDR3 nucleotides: TGTGCCAGCAGTTCAGGACAGGGGAGGCAGCCCCAGCATTTT.

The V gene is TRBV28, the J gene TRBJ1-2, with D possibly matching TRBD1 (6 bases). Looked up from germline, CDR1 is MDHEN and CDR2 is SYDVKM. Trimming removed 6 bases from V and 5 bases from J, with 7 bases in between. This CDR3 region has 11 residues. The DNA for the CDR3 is TGTGCCAGCAGGGGGGCTTATGGCTACACCTTC. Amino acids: CASRGAYGYTF.

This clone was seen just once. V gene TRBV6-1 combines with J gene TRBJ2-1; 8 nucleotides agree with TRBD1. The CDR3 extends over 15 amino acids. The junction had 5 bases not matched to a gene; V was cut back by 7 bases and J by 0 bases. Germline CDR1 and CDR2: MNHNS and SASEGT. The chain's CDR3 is CASKDRVSSYNEQFF. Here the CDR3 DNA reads TGTGCCAGCAAGGACAGGGTAAGCTCCTACAATGAGCAGTTCTTC.

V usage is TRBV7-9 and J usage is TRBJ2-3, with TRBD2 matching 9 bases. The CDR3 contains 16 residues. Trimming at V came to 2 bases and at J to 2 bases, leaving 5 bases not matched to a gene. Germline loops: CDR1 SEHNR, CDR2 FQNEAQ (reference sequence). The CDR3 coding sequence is TGTGCCAGCAGCTTAATGACTAGCGGCTACACAGATACGCAGTATTTT. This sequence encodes CASSLMTSGYTDTQYF.

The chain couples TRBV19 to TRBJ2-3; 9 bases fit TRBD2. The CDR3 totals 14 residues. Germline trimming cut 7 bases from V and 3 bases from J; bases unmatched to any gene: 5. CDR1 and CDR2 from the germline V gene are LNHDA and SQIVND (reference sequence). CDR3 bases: TGTGCCAGTACCCCCGGACTAGCGACAGATACGCAGTATTTT. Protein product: CASTPGLATDTQYF. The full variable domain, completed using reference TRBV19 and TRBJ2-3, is DGGITQSPKYLFRKEGQNVTLSCEQNLNHDAMYWYRQDPGQGLRLIYYSQIVNDFQKGDIAEGYSVSREKKESFPLTVTSAQKNPTAFYLCASTPGLATDTQYFGPGTRLTVL.

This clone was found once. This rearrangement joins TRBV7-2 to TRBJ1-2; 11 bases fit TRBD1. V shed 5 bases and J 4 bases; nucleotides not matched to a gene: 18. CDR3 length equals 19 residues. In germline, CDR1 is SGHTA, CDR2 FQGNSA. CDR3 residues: CASSPPPGQGVKGVYGYTF. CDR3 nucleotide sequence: TGTGCCAGCAGCCCACCACCGGGACAGGGGGTAAAAGGGGTCTATGGCTACACCTTC.

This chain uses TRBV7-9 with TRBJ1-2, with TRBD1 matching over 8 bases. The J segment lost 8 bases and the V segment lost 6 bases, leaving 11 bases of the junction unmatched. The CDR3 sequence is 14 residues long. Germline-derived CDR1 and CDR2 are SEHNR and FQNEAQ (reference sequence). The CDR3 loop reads CASSSGTGSHGYTF. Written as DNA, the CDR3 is TGTGCCAGCAGTTCCGGGACAGGATCCCACGGCTACACCTTC.

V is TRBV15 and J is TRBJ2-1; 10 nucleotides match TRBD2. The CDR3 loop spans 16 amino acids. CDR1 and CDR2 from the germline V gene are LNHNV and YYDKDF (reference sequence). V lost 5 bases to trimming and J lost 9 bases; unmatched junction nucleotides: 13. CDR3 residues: CATSGLGTSELGEQFF. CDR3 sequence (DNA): TGTGCCACCAGCGGACTGGGGACTAGCGAACTCGGTGAGCAGTTCTTC. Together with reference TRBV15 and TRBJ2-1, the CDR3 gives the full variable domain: DAMVIQNPRYQVTQFGKPVTLSCSQTLNHNVMYWYQQKSSQAPKLLFHYYDKDFNNEADTPDNFQSRRPNTSFCFLDIRSPGLGDTAMYLCATSGLGTSELGEQFFGPGTRLTVL.

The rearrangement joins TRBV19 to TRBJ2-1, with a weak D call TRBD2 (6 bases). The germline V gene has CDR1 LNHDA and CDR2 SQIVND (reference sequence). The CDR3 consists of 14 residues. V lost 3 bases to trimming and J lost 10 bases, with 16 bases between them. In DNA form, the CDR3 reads TGTGCCAGTAGTATCGGCTGGAGGGGCGGAGAGCAGTTCTTC. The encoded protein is CASSIGWRGGEQFF.